The TCR beta chain under discussion was sequenced for a study of blood T cell repertoires in COVID-19. Germline lookup yields CDR1 SGHAT and CDR2 FQNNGV. Trimming shortened V by 0 bases and J by 5 bases, and 8 bases separated the two germline ends. CDR3 length: 14 amino acids. This table comes from immunoSEQ multiplex PCR, and its TCRdb copy is limited to in-frame clones, with some not included. The data show more than 150,000 clones, with less than 90% seen just once and roughly 4% held by the top ten. The sequencing sample was made of peripheral blood. The V call is TRBV11-2, the J call TRBJ1-5, with D unresolved. This TCR was sampled from a woman in her seventies with acute or convalescent COVID-19. The CDR3 DNA reads TGTGCCAGCAGCTTAGATTCCTCGTATCAGCCCCAGCATTTT. It is translated as CASSLDSSYQPQHF.